A selection of T cell receptor beta chains follows, all from one sample in a study of OX40 agonist ivuxolimab in advanced cancers. Data came from immunoSEQ multiplex PCR; TCRdb stores just in-frame clones and leaves some out. The sample has tens of thousands of clones; around 86% are singletons. The specimen was CD4+ or CD8+ T cells sorted from blood, collected in a trial of the OX40 agonist ivuxolimab. Receptor source: an adult with an advanced solid tumor such as melanoma, head and neck, liver or kidney cancer. Both conserved end residues are part of each CDR3. D genes are given only for firm matches. A clone size is listed for some rows: how often the clone was seen (once, few, many), or a class if it is expanded.

d_gene,j_gene,v_gene,abundance,CDR3aa,CDR3nt
TRBD1,TRBJ1-2,TRBV7-8,-,CASSLEGQVFRSGYTF,TGTGCCAGCAGCTTAGAGGGACAGGTTTTTAGGAGTGGCTACACCTTC
-,TRBJ2-7,TRBV19,-,CATSRGVGVGGEQYF,TGTGCCACGAGTAGGGGCGTCGGGGTCGGGGGCGAGCAGTACTTC
TRBD1,TRBJ1-2,TRBV5-5,-,CASSLTTGVSSGYTF,TGTGCCAGCAGCTTGACGACAGGGGTAAGCAGTGGCTACACCTTC
-,TRBJ2-1,TRBV11-3,-,CASSLGGGRAPYNEQFF,TGTGCCAGCAGCTTAGGTGGGGGGCGGGCACCTTACAATGAGCAGTTCTTC
-,TRBJ2-5,TRBV9,-,CASRGTQETQYF,TGTGCCAGCAGAGGCACCCAAGAGACCCAGTACTTC
-,TRBJ2-7,TRBV7-8,-,CASSPNTRRPYEQYF,TGTGCCAGCAGCCCGAACACAAGGAGGCCCTACGAGCAGTACTTC
TRBD1,TRBJ1-4,TRBV27,-,CASSLSTFWDSKKLFF,TGTGCCAGCAGTTTATCGACCTTCTGGGACAGCAAAAAACTGTTTTTT
TRBD1,TRBJ1-2,TRBV2,-,CASSVGDSLFYGYTF,TGTGCCAGCAGTGTAGGGGACAGTTTATTCTATGGCTACACCTTC
TRBD1,TRBJ2-2,TRBV18,-,CASSRRQGSNTGELFF,TGTGCCAGCTCACGACGACAGGGCTCGAACACCGGGGAGCTGTTTTTT
-,TRBJ1-2,TRBV28,-,CASSFGQSLYGYTF,TGTGCCAGCAGTTTTGGACAGAGCCTCTATGGCTACACCTTC
-,TRBJ1-6,TRBV10-1,-,CASSELRGNSPLHF,TGCGCCAGCAGTGAGTTACGGGGGAATTCACCCCTCCACTTT
-,TRBJ1-5,TRBV19,-,CGSRDSNQPQHF,TGCGGTTCGCGGGACAGCAATCAGCCCCAGCATTTT
TRBD1,TRBJ1-1,TRBV6-5,-,CASRRGQSDTEAFF,TGTGCCAGCAGAAGGGGACAGTCGGACACTGAAGCTTTCTTT
TRBD2,TRBJ2-5,TRBV5-5,few,CASRLGLGVQETQYF,TGTGCCAGCAGGCTGGGACTAGGGGTCCAAGAGACCCAGTACTTC
-,TRBJ1-1,TRBV14,-,CASSLAGMNTEAFF,TGTGCCAGCAGCCTTGCAGGGATGAACACTGAAGCTTTCTTT
TRBD1,TRBJ1-2,TRBV5-1,-,CASSSSGTGSKGYTF,TGCGCCAGCAGCTCCTCCGGGACAGGTTCGAAAGGCTACACCTTC
-,TRBJ2-5,TRBV7-8,-,CASSPGDIEQETQYF,TGTGCCAGCAGCCCCGGGGACATTGAACAGGAGACCCAGTACTTC
-,TRBJ2-3,TRBV27,-,CASRTSTDTQYF,TGTGCCAGCAGAACTAGCACAGATACGCAGTATTTT
-,TRBJ2-2,TRBV6-6,once,CASLKTGFMFAGELFF,TGTGCCAGCCTAAAAACGGGGTTTATGTTCGCCGGGGAGCTGTTTTTT
-,TRBJ2-7,TRBV2,-,CASSGVHPAGEQYF,TGTGCCAGCAGTGGAGTACATCCTGCGGGAGAGCAGTACTTC
-,TRBJ1-5,TRBV28,few,CASSLWAGSQPQHF,TGTGCCAGCAGTTTATGGGCAGGGAGTCAGCCCCAGCATTTT
-,TRBJ2-5,TRBV27,-,CASSWRGRFETQYF,TGTGCCAGCAGTTGGAGGGGTCGGTTTGAGACCCAGTACTTC
-,TRBJ1-5,TRBV2,-,CASHETGLGNQPQHF,TGTGCCAGCCATGAAACAGGGCTGGGAAATCAGCCCCAGCATTTT
TRBD1,TRBJ2-3,TRBV11-3,-,CASSQTGGSTQYF,TGTGCCAGCAGCCAGACAGGGGGGAGTACGCAGTATTTT
TRBD1,TRBJ1-1,TRBV11-2,few,CASSHRGFNTEAFF,TGTGCCAGCAGCCACAGGGGTTTCAACACTGAAGCTTTCTTT
TRBD1,TRBJ1-2,TRBV12-5,-,CASGTGGRGYTF,TGTGCTAGTGGTACAGGGGGCAGAGGCTACACCTTC
TRBD1,TRBJ2-7,TRBV7-8,once,CASSLGQGIRHEQYF,TGTGCCAGCAGCTTAGGACAGGGAATAAGACACGAGCAGTACTTC
-,TRBJ2-5,TRBV10-3,-,CAISGKGGEETQYF,TGTGCCATCAGTGGCAAGGGAGGAGAGGAGACCCAGTACTTC
TRBD1,TRBJ1-1,TRBV25-1,few,CASSETGARTEAFF,TGTGCCAGCAGTGAGACAGGGGCGAGAACTGAAGCTTTCTTT
-,TRBJ2-7,TRBV7-3,-,CASSLTRGSYEQYF,TGTGCCAGCAGCTTAACGCGGGGTTCCTACGAGCAGTACTTC
-,TRBJ2-1,TRBV28,many,CASSFRLGSNEQFF,TGTGCCAGCAGTTTTAGGCTGGGATCCAATGAGCAGTTCTTC
-,TRBJ1-4,TRBV19,-,CASSRVNEKLFF,TGTGCCAGTAGTAGGGTTAATGAAAAACTGTTTTTT
TRBD1,TRBJ2-3,TRBV2,-,CASSEVGTGTRDTQYF,TGTGCCAGCAGTGAGGTCGGGACAGGAACAAGAGATACGCAGTATTTT
-,TRBJ1-2,TRBV30,few,CAWNLQGETYGYTF,TGTGCCTGGAATTTGCAGGGAGAAACGTATGGCTACACCTTC
TRBD1,TRBJ2-7,TRBV7-6,-,CASSLYGTGSYEQYF,TGTGCCAGCAGCTTATACGGGACAGGTTCCTACGAGCAGTACTTC
-,TRBJ1-5,TRBV11-2,-,CASSLQGPGNQPQHF,TGTGCCAGCAGCTTACAGGGCCCGGGGAATCAGCCCCAGCATTTT
-,TRBJ2-3,TRBV7-2,-,CASSVNTDTQYF,TGTGCCAGCAGCGTTAACACAGATACGCAGTATTTT
TRBD2,TRBJ2-7,TRBV18,-,CASSPTSGIRSYEQYF,TGTGCCAGCTCACCTACTAGCGGGATAAGGTCCTACGAGCAGTACTTC
TRBD1,TRBJ2-2,TRBV9,-,CASKGAGGVKTGELFF,TGTGCCAGCAAAGGGGCAGGGGGAGTAAAAACCGGGGAGCTGTTTTTT
-,TRBJ1-4,TRBV4-3,once,CASSQDPEPYEKLFF,TGCGCCAGCAGCCAAGACCCGGAACCCTATGAAAAACTGTTTTTT
-,TRBJ1-4,TRBV2,-,CASRHGGLGNEKLFF,TGTGCCAGCCGCCACGGGGGGCTCGGTAATGAAAAACTGTTTTTT